This T cell receptor (beta chain) was observed in a study of CD8 T cells in Susac syndrome. It was with random hexamers that 0.5 to 1 ug RNA was reverse transcribed. TCRdb reprocessed the immunoSEQ multiplex PCR reads with MiXCR, giving one entry per CDR3 protein. Among 100,000 to 150,000 distinct CDR3 sequences listed, approximately 95% were seen once. The CDR3 totals 14 residues. The germline V and J ends were trimmed by 4 bases and 6 bases, with 13 bases remaining between them. Per germline, CDR1 MNHNS and CDR2 SASEGT. This chain uses TRBV6-1 with TRBJ1-5; D is possibly TRBD1 (5 bases). The receptor was derived from a human donor with multiple sclerosis. The material sequenced was CD8+ T cells from PBMCs. CDR3 DNA: TGTGCCAGCAGTGTGGGGGGAGGAGGTCAGCCCCAGCATTTT. Translating it yields CASSVGGGGQPQHF.